This T cell receptor (beta chain) was captured in a study of beta chain features in type 1 diabetes. The V gene's germline CDR1 is SGDLS and CDR2 YYNGEE. J was trimmed by 1 base and V by 4 bases; bases with no gene match: 4. The CDR3 has 15 residues. Central memory, naive, regulatory and stem cell-like memory CD4+ cells were sorted by CD45RO/CCR7/CD25/CD127/CD95/CD27. Sorted populations were all over 95% pure. Notes on the study in general: Overrepresentation of cells with high TCR expression could result from cDNA sequencing.

Expressed TCRB transcripts were sequenced after all isolated RNA was converted to cDNA. Each sample of naive, central memory or regulatory T cells had, on average, approximately 4 million reads. The table came from immunoSEQ multiplex PCR; TCRdb's copy has only in-frame clones and leaves some out. The sample holds some 360,000 clones, about 20% seen once. Notes on this clone: Its antigen remains unknown.

This receptor was obtained from a young woman in good health. V is TRBV9 and J is TRBJ2-4; 8 nucleotides match TRBD1. Sequences were obtained from naive CD4+ T cells from blood. CDR3 sequence (DNA): TGTGCCAGCAGCCCGAGACAGGGGGCCAAAAACATTCAGTACTTC. It yields the protein CASSPRQGAKNIQYF.